This T cell receptor beta chain was obtained from a study of CD8 T cells in Susac syndrome. The Susac syndrome patients fit the recently defined diagnostic criteria for definite or probable disease. Random-hexamer reverse transcription was applied to roughly 0.5 to 1 ug RNA. TCRdb used MiXCR to reprocess the immunoSEQ multiplex PCR reads, holding one entry per CDR3 protein. The data hold approximately 190,000 distinct CDR3 sequences, with 90% to 95% observed a single time. The germline V gene has CDR1 SGHTA and CDR2 FQGNSA. V lost 5 bases and J 6 bases, leaving 12 bases between the germline ends. The CDR3 has 13 residues.

The source of this sequence is a human donor with Susac syndrome. The chain couples TRBV7-2 to TRBJ2-3, with D unresolved. Sequencing was carried out using CD4+ T cells from PBMCs. CDR3 residues: CASSAHLGDTQYF. The CDR3 DNA is TGTGCCAGCAGCGCTCACCTGGGGGATACGCAGTATTTT.